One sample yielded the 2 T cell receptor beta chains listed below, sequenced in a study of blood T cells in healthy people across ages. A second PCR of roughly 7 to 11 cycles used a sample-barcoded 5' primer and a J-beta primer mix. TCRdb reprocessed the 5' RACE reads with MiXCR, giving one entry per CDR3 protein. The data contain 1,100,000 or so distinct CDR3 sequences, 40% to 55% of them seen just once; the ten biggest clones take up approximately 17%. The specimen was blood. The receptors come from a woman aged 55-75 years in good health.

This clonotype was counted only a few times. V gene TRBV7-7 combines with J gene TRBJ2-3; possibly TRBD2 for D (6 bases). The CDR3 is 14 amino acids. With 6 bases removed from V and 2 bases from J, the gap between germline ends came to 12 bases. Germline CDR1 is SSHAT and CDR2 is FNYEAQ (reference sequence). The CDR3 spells CASSRGLFTDTQYF. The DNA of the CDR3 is TGTGCCAGCAGTAGAGGACTATTCACAGATACGCAGTATTTT. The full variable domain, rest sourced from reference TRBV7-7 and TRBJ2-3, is GAGVSQSPRYKVTKRGQDVTLRCDPISSHATLYWYQQALGQGPEFLTYFNYEAQPDKSGLPSDRFSAERPEGSISTLTIQRTEQRDSAMYRCASSRGLFTDTQYFGPGTRLTVL.

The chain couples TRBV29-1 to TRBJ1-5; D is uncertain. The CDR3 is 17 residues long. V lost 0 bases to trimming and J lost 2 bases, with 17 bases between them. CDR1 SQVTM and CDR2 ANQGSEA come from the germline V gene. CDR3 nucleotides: TGCAGCGTTGAAGATCCCATAGACCCGGGTGGCAATCAGCCCCAGCATTTT. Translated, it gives CSVEDPIDPGGNQPQHF.